This T cell receptor (beta chain) was recovered during a study of CD8 T cells in ankylosing spondylitis (dated 2017 in TCRdb). About the full investigation: T cell receptor beta repertoires were profiled in healthy donors and ankylosing spondylitis patients so that disease-linked TCR variants could be found. The full study cohort comprised around 25 ankylosing spondylitis patients and 110 or so healthy donors. Peripheral blood was sampled, and synovial fluid was additionally collected from ankylosing spondylitis patients.

Overall study outcomes, separate from this receptor: The disease-linked clones were reported as significantly enriched in matched synovial fluid samples from ankylosing spondylitis patients. Some motif variants were previously reported in synovial fluid and blood of reactive arthritis patients, suggesting common disease-initiation mechanisms. A TCR beta motif made up of several highly homologous amino acid variants appeared to be characteristic of blood from ankylosing spondylitis patients. The disease-linked clones had a CD8+ phenotype and were found at relatively low frequencies in peripheral blood.

From a lookup of the germline V gene, CDR1 and CDR2 are SGDLS and YYNGEE. Cut back by 3 bases and 1 base, the V and J ends lie 10 bases apart. The CDR3 goes from the cysteine to the phenylalanine over 14 residues. Only the CDR3 region is kept as DNA, spanning 42 bases read in frame from base 1. TCRdb names Illumina HiSeq 2500 as the instrument used. Quantitative 5'-RACE with molecular barcodes was the method used to prepare the TCR beta libraries. Under the source paper's analysis protocol: A new computational method based on a probabilistic model of VDJ rearrangement was used to identify disease-linked TCR variants. TCRdb redid the processing of the public reads, applying fastp at Q25 and MiXCR, and retained in-frame beta chains. Records with the same CDR3 protein are collapsed into one entry carrying the most frequent genes and DNA. TCRdb's processing, not the authors' own work, is the source of the V and J calls. Across this sample there are about 160,000 distinct CDR3 sequences, with about a sixth seen only once. Around 7.6% of the sample goes to the ten largest clones.

A note on this clonotype: Its antigen is unknown. Within one base of it there is no much larger clone, and no base qualities were kept.

This TCR was recovered from a male donor with ankylosing spondylitis or in good health (not recorded which). The sequence links TRBV9 to TRBJ1-1; the D gene is not confidently resolved. Sequencing was carried out using blood, either unsorted or a sorted T cell fraction (not recorded which). DNA sequence: TGTGCCAGCAGCGCAGGACCGCCGAACACTGAAGCTTTCTTT. It is translated as CASSAGPPNTEAFF.